This T cell receptor (beta chain) was found in a study of blood T cell repertoires in COVID-19 (dated by TCRdb to about 2020). Broadly, across the study: Samples from collaborators originated in the United States, Italy and Spain and spanned both the acute and convalescent phases of COVID-19. The material from the prospective study consisted of cDNA or gDNA derived from T cells, B-cell-depleted T cells, or PBMCs. Subjects who had been exposed to COVID-19, were actively infected with it, or had recovered from it provided the deeply sampled blood TCRbeta repertoires that made up the dataset. A freely available public database, intended as a resource for researchers studying the immune response to SARS-CoV-2, is where the repertoires were released. The samples were drawn from the first 160 participants of the ongoing ImmuneRACE study and from under 1,500 subjects provided by 6 global collaborators. Nearly every sample came with metadata listing a de-identified subject ID, COVID-19 status, age in years and sex. Where HLA class I and class II types were available, the types were taken from metadata supplied by the sample provider, not from assay-based typing.

Collaborating institutions collected whole blood in K2EDTA tubes following their own protocols. For TCRbeta analysis, collaborator samples were shipped as frozen whole blood, as isolated PBMCs, or as DNA extracted from either sample type. General conclusions and limits of the study: The quantity of clinical and demographic metadata differed by source and by participant and was supplied without curation.

The germline V gene (reference sequence) yields LGHDT for CDR1 and YNNKEL for CDR2. Germline trimming amounts to 4 bases on V and 4 bases on J, with 5 as the count of junction bases outside the gene matches. The cysteine opens and the phenylalanine closes a CDR3 of 14 amino acids. The entry retains the CDR3 DNA only, 42 bases that are in frame from base 1. Comments on this clone: Its cognate antigen has yet to be identified. Qualities for individual bases were not recorded, and no much larger clone is one base off.

TCRbeta CDR3 regions were amplified from genomic DNA using the immunoSEQ Assay, a bias-controlled multiplex PCR. On the study's bioinformatics: Within the assay, amplification of reference gene primers was used to estimate how many nucleated cells each sample contained. To quantify the absolute abundance of each unique TCRbeta CDR3 rearrangement, sequence reads were collapsed and filtered. Productive Simpson clonality was computed per sample as the square root of Simpson's diversity index over productive rearrangements. Imported from immuneACCESS, the table was reduced by TCRdb to in-frame sequences with V and J called. These copies leave out some clones; in studies compared against another copy, an unresolved V gene accounts for under half, and the cause of the remainder is not known. V and J calls and clone size are copied from that table; D and trimming were computed from the DNA. The table for this sample lists a few hundred thousand clones; approximately 91% of them were counted only once. Jointly, the top ten make up roughly 2.1% of the sample.

The sequenced material came from peripheral blood. This TCR derives from a man in his forties or fifties with acute or convalescent COVID-19. Here the chain combines TRBV3-1 (or the pseudogene TRBV3-2) and TRBJ1-1; 8 of the junction bases match TRBD1. The DNA sequence reads TGTGCCAGCAGCCCAGGGGGCAGAGGCACTGAAGCTTTCTTT. Its product reads: CASSPGGRGTEAFF.